These T cell receptor beta chains were read from a single sample in a study of T cells in tumors after PD-1 blockade. Repertoires were generated with immunoSEQ multiplex PCR, while TCRdb's copy carries only in-frame clones and drops some. The sample lists 60,000 or so clones, about 82% occurring once. Here the sequenced sample was PBMCs, taken before anti-PD-1 treatment. These receptors came from a human donor with basal cell carcinoma. The CDR3 runs from the conserved cysteine through the conserved F or W. Fields, in order: V gene, D gene, J gene, clone size, CDR3 protein, CDR3 DNA. The D gene is left open where the match is weak. Clone size is given for some rows only: seen once, a few or many times, or a class if the clone is expanded.

TRBV19	NA	TRBJ1-1	NA	CASSSRDLNTEAFF	TGTGCCAGTAGTTCCCGGGACCTAAACACTGAAGCTTTCTTT
TRBV18	NA	TRBJ2-7	NA	CASSQKGTPLYEQYF	TGTGCCAGCTCGCAAAAGGGGACACCTCTATACGAGCAGTACTTC
TRBV7-6	NA	TRBJ2-2	NA	CASSLMRSDTGELFF	TGTGCCAGCAGCTTGATGAGGTCGGACACCGGGGAGCTGTTTTTT
TRBV5-4	NA	TRBJ2-5	NA	CASNDGGAIASQETQYF	TGTGCCAGCAACGATGGGGGGGCTATAGCCTCCCAAGAGACCCAGTACTTC
TRBV18	NA	TRBJ1-1	NA	CASSLQGPNTEAFF	TGTGCCAGCTCACTACAGGGTCCCAACACTGAAGCTTTCTTT
TRBV5-1	NA	TRBJ2-5	NA	CASSLATMGTQYF	TGCGCCAGCAGCTTGGCGACTATGGGGACCCAGTACTTC
TRBV7-2	NA	TRBJ2-1	NA	CASSFSQSYGNEQFF	TGTGCCAGCAGCTTCTCCCAGTCCTATGGCAATGAGCAGTTCTTC
TRBV3-1/TRBV3-2	NA	TRBJ2-1	NA	CASSRTNNEQFF	TGTGCCAGCAGCCGGACTAACAATGAGCAGTTCTTC
TRBV7-6	TRBD2	TRBJ2-1	NA	CASSGGLVDYNEQFF	TGTGCCAGCAGCGGGGGACTAGTGGACTACAATGAGCAGTTCTTC
TRBV27	NA	TRBJ1-1	once	CASSFSLGGRNTEAFF	TGTGCCAGCAGTTTCTCCCTCGGGGGCCGGAACACTGAAGCTTTCTTT
TRBV5-1	NA	TRBJ2-1	NA	CASRGQSYNEQFF	TGCGCCAGCAGGGGGCAGTCATACAATGAGCAGTTCTTC
TRBV5-6	TRBD1	TRBJ1-5	NA	CASSIGQGVQPQHF	TGTGCCAGCAGCATCGGACAGGGAGTTCAGCCCCAGCATTTT
TRBV11-3	NA	TRBJ2-7	NA	CASSLDLHSDSSYEQYF	TGTGCCAGCAGCTTAGATTTACACAGCGACAGCTCCTACGAGCAGTACTTC
TRBV25-1	TRBD2	TRBJ2-7	NA	CASSDPGGSSYEQYF	TGTGCTAGCAGTGATCCCGGCGGGAGCTCCTACGAGCAGTACTTC
TRBV27	TRBD1	TRBJ2-6	NA	CASSPRTGGTSGANVLTF	TGTGCCAGCAGTCCGCGGACAGGGGGTACTTCTGGGGCCAACGTCCTGACTTTC
TRBV6-5	TRBD1	TRBJ1-6	NA	CASSPDRVPPLHF	TGTGCCAGCAGTCCGGACAGGGTTCCACCCCTCCACTTT
TRBV7-9	TRBD1	TRBJ2-7	NA	CASSDDRGREQYF	TGTGCCAGCAGCGACGACAGGGGTCGGGAGCAGTACTTC
TRBV30	TRBD2	TRBJ2-7	NA	CAWKKAGGTYEQYF	TGTGCCTGGAAGAAAGCGGGGGGTACTTACGAGCAGTACTTC
TRBV30	NA	TRBJ1-6	NA	CAWSETYSPLHF	TGTGCCTGGAGTGAGACTTATTCACCCCTCCACTTT
TRBV7-9	NA	TRBJ2-1	NA	CASSSDRAGNRNEQFF	TGTGCCAGCAGTTCAGACAGGGCGGGGAATCGGAATGAGCAGTTCTTC
TRBV3-1/TRBV3-2	TRBD1	TRBJ1-3	NA	CASSRRTGASGNTIYF	TGTGCCAGCAGCCGTCGGACAGGGGCCTCTGGAAACACCATATATTTT
TRBV19	TRBD2	TRBJ2-7	NA	CASSIRASGNSYEQYF	TGTGCCAGTAGTATCCGGGCTAGCGGTAACTCCTACGAGCAGTACTTC
TRBV30	NA	TRBJ1-2	few	CAWSVLEYGYTF	TGTGCCTGGAGTGTACTAGAGTATGGCTACACCTTC
TRBV6-1	NA	TRBJ2-3	NA	CASSEAWDTQYF	TGTGCCAGCAGTGAAGCGTGGGATACGCAGTATTTT
TRBV28	TRBD1	TRBJ1-5	NA	CASIPRDRALNSNQPQHF	TGTGCCAGCATTCCCCGGGACAGGGCACTTAATAGCAATCAGCCCCAGCATTTT
TRBV2	NA	TRBJ1-1	NA	CASSLVLTEAFF	TGTGCCAGCAGCCTGGTATTGACTGAAGCTTTCTTT
TRBV6-2/TRBV6-3	TRBD1	TRBJ1-2	NA	CASSGTASGGYTF	TGTGCCAGCAGCGGGACAGCCTCAGGGGGCTACACCTTC
TRBV5-5	TRBD1	TRBJ2-3	NA	CASRRTGGARSTDTQYF	TGTGCCAGCAGGAGGACAGGGGGCGCGAGGTCCACAGATACGCAGTATTTT
TRBV5-1	TRBD1	TRBJ1-4	once	CASSPDGTGYEKLFF	TGCGCCAGCAGCCCAGACGGGACAGGGTATGAAAAACTGTTTTTT
TRBV28	TRBD1	TRBJ1-1	NA	CASSLDRVITEAFF	TGTGCCAGCAGTTTAGACAGGGTTATCACTGAAGCTTTCTTT
TRBV5-1	TRBD2	TRBJ2-7	NA	CASSSRRVGLAGGPYEQYF	TGCGCCAGCAGCTCCCGGCGGGTCGGACTAGCGGGGGGCCCCTACGAGCAGTACTTC
TRBV30	NA	TRBJ1-4	NA	CARRGGVEKLFF	TGTGCCCGGAGGGGGGGAGTTGAAAAACTGTTTTTT
TRBV3-1/TRBV3-2	TRBD1	TRBJ1-1	NA	CASRRQGESTEAFF	TGTGCCAGCAGGAGACAGGGGGAGAGCACTGAAGCTTTCTTT
TRBV24-1	NA	TRBJ1-3	NA	CATSDPAGSSGNTIYF	TGTGCCACCAGTGATCCAGCTGGCTCGTCTGGAAACACCATATATTTT
TRBV28	NA	TRBJ1-2	once	CASTILGQGGYGYTF	TGTGCCAGCACTATCCTGGGCCAGGGAGGCTATGGCTACACCTTC
TRBV2	NA	TRBJ1-1	NA	CATTYRAEMNTEAFF	TGTGCCACCACCTATAGGGCGGAGATGAACACTGAAGCTTTCTTT
TRBV3-1/TRBV3-2	NA	TRBJ1-1	NA	CASSRGHYTEAFF	TGTGCCAGCAGCCGAGGACACTACACTGAAGCTTTCTTT
TRBV10-3	NA	TRBJ2-1	NA	CAISESRDGSYNEQFF	TGTGCCATCAGTGAGTCGAGGGACGGATCCTACAATGAGCAGTTCTTC
TRBV3-1/TRBV3-2	NA	TRBJ2-5	NA	CASSRLSENNQETQYF	TGTGCCAGCAGTCGCCTGAGCGAAAACAACCAAGAGACCCAGTACTTC
TRBV7-6	NA	TRBJ2-7	NA	CASSSPRSEQYF	TGTGCCAGCAGCTCCCCCCGTAGCGAGCAGTACTTC
TRBV3-1/TRBV3-2	NA	TRBJ2-1	NA	CASSQDIRGEGEQFF	TGTGCCAGCAGCCAAGATATCCGGGGAGAAGGGGAGCAGTTCTTC
TRBV7-8	NA	TRBJ1-2	few	CASSLVGGGYTF	TGTGCCAGCAGCTTAGTTGGCGGTGGCTACACCTTC
TRBV5-4	NA	TRBJ1-1	NA	CASSYYSGFDTEAFF	TGTGCCAGCAGCTATTACTCGGGATTTGACACTGAAGCTTTCTTT
TRBV10-3	NA	TRBJ1-4	NA	CAISESTTGSEKLFF	TGTGCCATCAGTGAGTCGACGACAGGTAGTGAAAAACTGTTTTTT
TRBV3-1/TRBV3-2	NA	TRBJ1-3	few	CASSQGGSARSSGNTIYF	TGTGCCAGCAGCCAAGGGGGGTCGGCAAGGAGCTCTGGAAACACCATATATTTT
TRBV5-1	NA	TRBJ2-1	once	CASSLGGRAGTLYNEQFF	TGCGCCAGCAGCTTGGGGGGACGGGCAGGGACCTTATACAATGAGCAGTTCTTC
TRBV9	TRBD1	TRBJ1-2	once	CASSSRTGTNYGYTF	TGTGCCAGCAGCTCTCGGACAGGGACTAACTATGGCTACACCTTC
TRBV6-6	NA	TRBJ1-5	once	CASSGLGRGNQPQHF	TGTGCCAGCAGCGGGTTGGGCAGGGGCAATCAGCCCCAGCATTTT
TRBV5-1	NA	TRBJ2-7	few	CASSLPSDEQYF	TGCGCCAGCAGCTTGCCCAGTGACGAGCAGTACTTC
TRBV5-1	NA	TRBJ2-1	NA	CASSPGQSWQGYYNEQFF	TGCGCCAGCAGCCCTGGTCAAAGTTGGCAGGGGTACTACAATGAGCAGTTCTTC
TRBV4-1	TRBD1	TRBJ1-6	NA	CASSQGRQGPYNSPLHF	TGCGCCAGCAGCCAAGGCCGACAGGGCCCCTATAATTCACCCCTCCACTTT
TRBV30	NA	TRBJ1-6	NA	CAWSVREDSPLHF	TGTGCCTGGAGTGTTCGTGAAGATTCACCCCTCCACTTT
TRBV9	TRBD2	TRBJ2-1	NA	CASSALAGGAYNEQFF	TGTGCCAGCAGCGCCCTAGCGGGGGGCGCCTACAATGAGCAGTTCTTC
TRBV5-5	TRBD1	TRBJ2-7	NA	CASTPINSDRVVEYEQYF	TGTGCCAGCACCCCCATAAATTCCGACAGGGTTGTAGAATACGAGCAGTACTTC
TRBV5-1	NA	TRBJ2-7	once	CASRTGTGSYEQYF	TGCGCCAGCAGGACCGGGACGGGTTCCTACGAGCAGTACTTC